These T cell receptor beta chains were read from a single sample in a study of shared clonotypes between healthy human individuals. The protocol was immunoSEQ multiplex PCR, while the TCRdb copy is restricted to in-frame clones and leaves out a portion. The table has over 400,000 clones, roughly 80% seen once; the top ten hold 10% to 15%. Sequencing was performed on PBMCs. The origin of the receptors is a woman aged 40 to 50 in good health. Some clones in this sample may be carry-over from other donors' samples. The CDR3 runs from the conserved cysteine through the conserved F or W. D genes are given only for firm matches. Clone sizes are given selectively: once, few, many, or a class where the clone is expanded.

cdr3_nt: TGTGCCAGCAGCTTAACGGGAGGGGCGAGCACAGATACGCAGTATTTT
cdr3_aa: CASSLTGGASTDTQYF
d_call: TRBD2
v_call: TRBV7-3
clone_size: many
j_call: TRBJ2-3

cdr3_nt: TGTGCCTGGACCCCGGGGCAAGAGACCCAGTACTTC
cdr3_aa: CAWTPGQETQYF
d_call: -
v_call: TRBV30
clone_size: -
j_call: TRBJ2-5

cdr3_nt: TGTGCCAGCAATGAACAGGGGTCTGGAAACACCATATATTTT
cdr3_aa: CASNEQGSGNTIYF
d_call: TRBD1
v_call: TRBV2
clone_size: -
j_call: TRBJ1-3

cdr3_nt: TGCGCCAGCAGCGGGGGACAGGCGGGCTCTGGAAACACCATATATTTT
cdr3_aa: CASSGGQAGSGNTIYF
d_call: TRBD1
v_call: TRBV5-1
clone_size: few
j_call: TRBJ1-3

cdr3_nt: TGTGCCAGCAGTTTATCGCAGGGGTCTACCTACGAGCAGTACTTC
cdr3_aa: CASSLSQGSTYEQYF
d_call: -
v_call: TRBV28
clone_size: -
j_call: TRBJ2-7

cdr3_nt: TGCGCCAGCAGCCCACTGCCTAGGGGCTCCTACAATGAGCAGTTCTTC
cdr3_aa: CASSPLPRGSYNEQFF
d_call: -
v_call: TRBV5-1
clone_size: -
j_call: TRBJ2-1

cdr3_nt: TGTGCCAGCAGTGGCCGGACAGGGGGTGGAAACACCATATATTTT
cdr3_aa: CASSGRTGGGNTIYF
d_call: TRBD1
v_call: TRBV6-1
clone_size: -
j_call: TRBJ1-3

cdr3_nt: TGTGCCATCAGTGGAGGGCGTAGAGGCACCGGGGAGCTGTTTTTT
cdr3_aa: CAISGGRRGTGELFF
d_call: -
v_call: TRBV10-3
clone_size: -
j_call: TRBJ2-2

cdr3_nt: TGTGCCAGCAGCCTCATGGGCAGGGGGAATCAGCCCCAGCATTTT
cdr3_aa: CASSLMGRGNQPQHF
d_call: TRBD1
v_call: TRBV5-6
clone_size: -
j_call: TRBJ1-5

cdr3_nt: TGCAGCGTTTCTAGCACACAAACTTTGGAGACCCAGTACTTC
cdr3_aa: CSVSSTQTLETQYF
d_call: -
v_call: TRBV29-1
clone_size: -
j_call: TRBJ2-5

cdr3_nt: TGCGCCAGCAGCTTGGAAACGGGCCACGAAAAACTGTTTTTT
cdr3_aa: CASSLETGHEKLFF
d_call: -
v_call: TRBV5-1
clone_size: -
j_call: TRBJ1-4

cdr3_nt: TGTGCCTGGACGGGAGGCCCTGGAAACACCATATATTTT
cdr3_aa: CAWTGGPGNTIYF
d_call: -
v_call: TRBV30
clone_size: -
j_call: TRBJ1-3

cdr3_nt: TGTGCCAGCAGCCAAGACGTAGAACGGAAACAGTATTTT
cdr3_aa: CASSQDVERKQYF
d_call: -
v_call: TRBV4-2
clone_size: -
j_call: TRBJ2-3

cdr3_nt: TGTGCCAGCAGTTACGGCCGGTTAGCGGGAGGAGAAGAGCAGTACTTC
cdr3_aa: CASSYGRLAGGEEQYF
d_call: TRBD2
v_call: TRBV6-6
clone_size: once
j_call: TRBJ2-7

cdr3_nt: TGCGCCAGCAGCTTGGTCTCTACCCATAACTATGGCTACACCTTC
cdr3_aa: CASSLVSTHNYGYTF
d_call: -
v_call: TRBV5-1
clone_size: -
j_call: TRBJ1-2

cdr3_nt: TGTGCCAGCAGTGAAAGAGGCAGGGGGAGGGGTGAGCAGTACTTC
cdr3_aa: CASSERGRGRGEQYF
d_call: -
v_call: TRBV6-1
clone_size: -
j_call: TRBJ2-7

cdr3_nt: TGCACCAGCAGGAAGGGACACTGGGGGGAAAAACTGTTTTTT
cdr3_aa: CTSRKGHWGEKLFF
d_call: -
v_call: TRBV1
clone_size: -
j_call: TRBJ1-4

cdr3_nt: TGTGCCAGCAGTTACAGTTATCTTCCTGTGAACACTGAAGCTTTCTTT
cdr3_aa: CASSYSYLPVNTEAFF
d_call: -
v_call: TRBV6-5
clone_size: -
j_call: TRBJ1-1

cdr3_nt: TGTGCCAGCACCCGACAGGGGGGGCAGCCCCAGCATTTT
cdr3_aa: CASTRQGGQPQHF
d_call: TRBD1
v_call: TRBV16
clone_size: once
j_call: TRBJ1-5

cdr3_nt: TGTGCCAGCTCAGACCAGGGAAGCACTGAAGCTTTCTTT
cdr3_aa: CASSDQGSTEAFF
d_call: -
v_call: TRBV2
clone_size: many
j_call: TRBJ1-1

cdr3_nt: TGCAGTGCCGGACGTGGGGAAGGCTACACCTTC
cdr3_aa: CSAGRGEGYTF
d_call: -
v_call: TRBV20-1
clone_size: many
j_call: TRBJ1-2

cdr3_nt: TGCGCCAGCAGCTTGGACCTAGCGGGAGTTTCCGAGCAGTACTTC
cdr3_aa: CASSLDLAGVSEQYF
d_call: TRBD2
v_call: TRBV5-1
clone_size: -
j_call: TRBJ2-7

cdr3_nt: TGTGCCAGCAGCCAGGGGGACCGGGACCCCTACAATGAGCAGTTCTTC
cdr3_aa: CASSQGDRDPYNEQFF
d_call: -
v_call: TRBV4-2
clone_size: -
j_call: TRBJ2-1

cdr3_nt: TGCGCCAGCAGCTTGACGGAGACGGTGAACACTGAAGCTTTCTTT
cdr3_aa: CASSLTETVNTEAFF
d_call: -
v_call: TRBV5-1
clone_size: -
j_call: TRBJ1-1

cdr3_nt: TGCAGTGCTAGGTTGGGACAGGGGGGTTTCTTT
cdr3_aa: CSARLGQGGFF
d_call: TRBD1
v_call: TRBV20-1
clone_size: -
j_call: TRBJ1-1

cdr3_nt: TGTGCCAGCAGTTTTGTTGGACTAGCGGGAGGGAACACCGGGGAGCTGTTTTTT
cdr3_aa: CASSFVGLAGGNTGELFF
d_call: TRBD2
v_call: TRBV27
clone_size: -
j_call: TRBJ2-2

cdr3_nt: TGTGCCAGCAGTGTTGCAGGGGTCATTGACCAGCCCCAGCATTTT
cdr3_aa: CASSVAGVIDQPQHF
d_call: -
v_call: TRBV6-1
clone_size: -
j_call: TRBJ1-5

cdr3_nt: TGTGCCACCAGCAGAGATCTGGCCGGGTCCAGCAATCAGCCCCAGCATTTT
cdr3_aa: CATSRDLAGSSNQPQHF
d_call: -
v_call: TRBV15
clone_size: -
j_call: TRBJ1-5

cdr3_nt: TGTGCCAGCTCAGATGGGAACAGGAGGGAAGCTTTCTTT
cdr3_aa: CASSDGNRREAFF
d_call: -
v_call: TRBV18
clone_size: many
j_call: TRBJ1-1

cdr3_nt: TGTGCCAGCAGTTTAGGTCGGGAGGGCCCCCAAGAGACCCAGTACTTC
cdr3_aa: CASSLGREGPQETQYF
d_call: TRBD2
v_call: TRBV28
clone_size: -
j_call: TRBJ2-5

cdr3_nt: TGCGCCAGCAGCCAAGGAGCTGGCAGCGGGGCCCGCTACGAGCAGTACTTC
cdr3_aa: CASSQGAGSGARYEQYF
d_call: TRBD2
v_call: TRBV4-3
clone_size: -
j_call: TRBJ2-7

cdr3_nt: TGCGCCAGCAGCCCAATGCTAGCGGGATTTACCCACGAGCAGTACTTC
cdr3_aa: CASSPMLAGFTHEQYF
d_call: TRBD2
v_call: TRBV4-1
clone_size: -
j_call: TRBJ2-7

cdr3_nt: TGTGCCAGCAGTAGACAGGGGGTAGCTTTCTTT
cdr3_aa: CASSRQGVAFF
d_call: TRBD1
v_call: TRBV6-1
clone_size: once
j_call: TRBJ1-1

cdr3_nt: TGTGCCAGCAGCGTAGGCGTCCCGGGACGGGGCACCGGGGAGCTGTTTTTT
cdr3_aa: CASSVGVPGRGTGELFF
d_call: -
v_call: TRBV9
clone_size: -
j_call: TRBJ2-2

cdr3_nt: TGTGCCAGCAGTGTAGATGGACCATACAATGAGCAGTTCTTC
cdr3_aa: CASSVDGPYNEQFF
d_call: -
v_call: TRBV2
clone_size: -
j_call: TRBJ2-1

cdr3_nt: TGTGCCAGCCGGGAGGGGACAGGGGACACCGGGGAGCTGTTTTTT
cdr3_aa: CASREGTGDTGELFF
d_call: TRBD1
v_call: TRBV6-4
clone_size: few
j_call: TRBJ2-2

cdr3_nt: TGTGCCAGCATCCCAAATAGCGCCCATGAGCAGTTCTTC
cdr3_aa: CASIPNSAHEQFF
d_call: -
v_call: TRBV28
clone_size: -
j_call: TRBJ2-1

cdr3_nt: TGTGCCAGTAGTGAACAGGGGGCTTGGACTGAAGCTTTCTTT
cdr3_aa: CASSEQGAWTEAFF
d_call: TRBD1
v_call: TRBV19
clone_size: few
j_call: TRBJ1-1

cdr3_nt: TGTGCCACCAGCAGAGGTCGGGGGGGATCTGGAAACACCATATGTTTT
cdr3_aa: CATSRGRGGSGNTICF
d_call: -
v_call: TRBV15
clone_size: -
j_call: TRBJ1-3

cdr3_nt: TGTGCCAGTAGTATTCGGGTCCGCAGGGGACCAGATAGCAATCAGCCCCAGCATTTT
cdr3_aa: CASSIRVRRGPDSNQPQHF
d_call: -
v_call: TRBV19
clone_size: -
j_call: TRBJ1-5

cdr3_nt: TGCGCCAGCAGCCGCACGGGCAGAGACAATGAGCAGTTCTTC
cdr3_aa: CASSRTGRDNEQFF
d_call: -
v_call: TRBV5-1
clone_size: -
j_call: TRBJ2-1

cdr3_nt: TGTGCCAGCAGTCCCCACAGGGCTGGGGCCAACGTCCTGACTTTC
cdr3_aa: CASSPHRAGANVLTF
d_call: -
v_call: TRBV6-5
clone_size: -
j_call: TRBJ2-6

cdr3_nt: TGTGCCAGCCGCGACAGCGGCCAAGAGACCCAGTACTTC
cdr3_aa: CASRDSGQETQYF
d_call: -
v_call: TRBV6-1
clone_size: once
j_call: TRBJ2-5

cdr3_nt: TGCGCCAGCAGCTTGGTGGGGGAGAAAAACATTCAGTACTTC
cdr3_aa: CASSLVGEKNIQYF
d_call: -
v_call: TRBV5-1
clone_size: once
j_call: TRBJ2-4

cdr3_nt: TGCGCCAGCAGCGGGCCGCTAGCAGGGACCCAGTACTTC
cdr3_aa: CASSGPLAGTQYF
d_call: -
v_call: TRBV4-1
clone_size: -
j_call: TRBJ2-5

cdr3_nt: TGTGCCAGCAGCTTTCAGGGGAACTATGGCTACACCTTC
cdr3_aa: CASSFQGNYGYTF
d_call: -
v_call: TRBV7-3
clone_size: -
j_call: TRBJ1-2

cdr3_nt: TGTGCCAGCAGCCCCCGGGCGGGACTCACAGATACGCAGTATTTT
cdr3_aa: CASSPRAGLTDTQYF
d_call: -
v_call: TRBV7-3
clone_size: many
j_call: TRBJ2-3

cdr3_nt: TGTGCCAGCACCACACGACTAGCCCCCTACGAGCAGTACTTC
cdr3_aa: CASTTRLAPYEQYF
d_call: TRBD2
v_call: TRBV27
clone_size: -
j_call: TRBJ2-7

cdr3_nt: TGTGCCAGCGGCGAGGTAGACACCTACGAGCAGTACTTC
cdr3_aa: CASGEVDTYEQYF
d_call: -
v_call: TRBV19
clone_size: once
j_call: TRBJ2-7

cdr3_nt: TGCAGCGTTCCGGGATCCTTCTCCTACGAGCAGTACTTC
cdr3_aa: CSVPGSFSYEQYF
d_call: -
v_call: TRBV29-1
clone_size: -
j_call: TRBJ2-7

cdr3_nt: TGCGCCAGCAGCTTGTGGGTACAGGGGGGCACCGGGGAGCTGTTTTTT
cdr3_aa: CASSLWVQGGTGELFF
d_call: TRBD1
v_call: TRBV5-1
clone_size: -
j_call: TRBJ2-2

cdr3_nt: TGTGCCAGTAGTATTAGGGACAGGGGTCATGAGCAGTTCTTC
cdr3_aa: CASSIRDRGHEQFF
d_call: TRBD1
v_call: TRBV19
clone_size: -
j_call: TRBJ2-1

cdr3_nt: TGTGCCAGCAGCTTGACAGGGGGCTTGGGCACTGAAGCTTTCTTT
cdr3_aa: CASSLTGGLGTEAFF
d_call: TRBD1
v_call: TRBV5-4
clone_size: many
j_call: TRBJ1-1

cdr3_nt: TGTGCCTGGAGTGTACAGGGTGGCGATACGCAGTATTTT
cdr3_aa: CAWSVQGGDTQYF
d_call: -
v_call: TRBV30
clone_size: -
j_call: TRBJ2-3

cdr3_nt: TGCGCCAGCAGCCAAGAAGGCAGGGTCCAAGAGACCCAGTACTTC
cdr3_aa: CASSQEGRVQETQYF
d_call: -
v_call: TRBV4-3
clone_size: -
j_call: TRBJ2-5